This T cell receptor (beta chain) was obtained from a study of blood T cell repertoires in COVID-19. About the research overall: Acute-phase and convalescent COVID-19 samples originated in the United States, Italy and Spain. T cells, B-cell-depleted T cells, or PBMCs supplied cDNA or gDNA.

V was cut by 3 bases and J by 14 bases, with 8 bases left in between. CDR3 length equals 11 residues. Under the authors' procedure: Scientists estimated how many nucleated cells there were by amplifying reference gene primers. Generated by immunoSEQ multiplex PCR, the TCRdb table keeps only in-frame clones and is missing some. For V, J and clone size, that table is used; D and trimming come from the DNA. The sample yields almost 55,000 clones, around 90% seen once. The TCR sequence derives from a human donor in a cohort sampled during active COVID-19. The sequenced sample was peripheral blood. J is TRBJ1-6 and V is TRBV12-3 or TRBV12-4, with no clear D. In DNA form, the CDR3 reads TGTGCCAGCAGTTTCGGGTCGACCCTCCACTTT. Amino acid sequence: CASSFGSTLHF.